Following are 21 T cell receptor beta chains from one sample sequenced in a study of OX40 agonist ivuxolimab in advanced cancers. Sequenced by immunoSEQ multiplex PCR; TCRdb stores in-frame clones only, minus some. The table shows about 35,000 clones, with about 90% occurring only once. The sample in question was CD4+ or CD8+ T cells sorted from blood, obtained in a trial of the OX40 agonist ivuxolimab. Receptors were obtained from an adult with an advanced solid tumor such as melanoma, head and neck, liver or kidney cancer.

The chain employs TRBV27 and TRBJ2-1; the D gene is possibly TRBD1 (6 bases). The CDR3 runs 18 residues. CDR1 and CDR2 from the germline V gene are MNHEY and SMNVEV (reference sequence). V lost 5 bases and J lost 0, with 20 bases in between. CDR3 residues: CASSADRDTPGSYNEQFF. CDR3 nucleotides: TGTGCCAGCAGTGCCGATCGGGACACCCCCGGCTCCTACAATGAGCAGTTCTTC.

The chain joins TRBV4-3 to TRBJ2-1, with D uncertain. V dropped 1 base and J dropped 6 bases, with 4 bases sitting between them. Per germline, CDR1 LGHNA and CDR2 YSLEER. The CDR3 loop spans 12 amino acids. CDR3 sequence: CASSQASNEQFF. CDR3 in DNA: TGCGCCAGCAGCCAAGCGTCCAATGAGCAGTTCTTC.

The rearrangement joins TRBV21-1 to TRBJ1-3; the DNA was not compared with TRBD1, the D call given in the table. TRBV21-1 is an annotated pseudogene. CDR3 length: 16 residues. As DNA, the CDR3 is TGTGCCAGCAGCCCTAAGACAGGGAGAACTGGAAACACCATATATTTT. Residues: CASSPKTGRTGNTIYF.

The chain employs TRBV5-6 and TRBJ2-7, with D maybe TRBD1 (6 bases). The CDR3 covers 15 residues. The ends were cut back, 2 bases at V and 1 base at J, with 13 bases in the middle. Germline lookup yields CDR1 SGHDT and CDR2 YYEEEE. Here the CDR3 DNA reads TGTGCCAGCAGCTTCTACGAGACAGGTTCCTACGAGCAGTACTTC. Its translation: CASSFYETGSYEQYF.

The chain employs TRBV28 and TRBJ1-1, with TRBD1 matching over 9 bases. Germline assignment: CDR1 MDHEN and CDR2 SYDVKM. V was pared by 6 bases and J by 4 bases, with 15 bases of the junction left unmatched. This CDR3 is built from 17 residues. The DNA for the CDR3 is TGTGCCAGCAGCTGGGACAGGGTGACGATTTTGGGCACTGAAGCTTTCTTT. Its translation: CASSWDRVTILGTEAFF.

The chain's CDR3 is CSALNNEQFF. The CDR3 DNA is TGCAGTGCCCTGAACAATGAGCAGTTCTTC. The chain joins TRBV20-1 to TRBJ2-1; no reliable D call. Germline V lookup: CDR1 DFQATT, CDR2 SNEGSKA (reference sequence). With 6 bases removed from V and 5 bases from J, the gap between germline ends came to 5 bases. The CDR3 runs to 10 residues.

The rearrangement joins TRBV9 to TRBJ2-7; perhaps TRBD1 as D (6 bases). The CDR3 length is 14 residues. Germline V gives CDR1 SGDLS, CDR2 YYNGEE. The ends were cut back, 3 bases at V and 1 base at J, with 11 bases in the middle. The CDR3 DNA sequence: TGTGCCAGCAGCGGAGGGACAAGATCCTACGAGCAGTACTTC. Its protein product is CASSGGTRSYEQYF.

CDR3 region: CASSFRDSNQPQHF. The CDR3 DNA is TGTGCCAGCAGTTTTCGGGATAGCAATCAGCCCCAGCATTTT. The V gene is TRBV27, the J gene TRBJ1-5; D not resolved. The CDR3 contains 14 residues. The germline gives CDR1 MNHEY, CDR2 SMNVEV (reference sequence). Trimming left V 3 bases short and J 0 bases short, with 6 bases between.

This clone was counted once. The V and J genes are TRBV6-8 and TRBJ2-7; 7 bases match TRBD2. After removal of 0 bases from V and 4 bases from J, the junction contained 6 bases not matched to a gene. CDR1 and CDR2 (germline): MNHGY, SAAAGT. The CDR3 is made up of 15 amino acids. The CDR3, as DNA: TGTGCCAGCAGTTACTCCAGCGGGGAGAGTTACGAGCAGTACTTC. This encodes CASSYSSGESYEQYF.

This clone was picked up one time. This sequence may be a read error, since a much larger clone differs from it by one base. Other DNA variants within this sample encode the same CDR3. The gene calls are TRBV7-9 and TRBJ2-7; D gene uncertain. Trimming took 4 bases from V and 4 from J, leaving 5 bases between them. This CDR3 has 11 residues. Looked up from germline, CDR1 is SEHNR and CDR2 is FQNEAQ (reference sequence). The CDR3 protein is CASSSPYEQYF. CDR3 sequence (DNA): TGTGCCAGCAGCTCCCCATACGAGCAGTACTTC.

Points on this clone: A junction end diverges from the germline sequence, so it may reflect a read error. The chain's CDR3 is CAGRFRGNTEAFF. The CDR3 region has the DNA TGTGCCGGCAGGTTTCGAGGGAACACTGAAGCTTTCTTT. The chain recombines TRBV5-4 with TRBJ1-1; the D is unclear. Germline CDR1 and CDR2: SGHNT and YYREEE (reference sequence). This CDR3 comprises 13 residues.

The chain carries TRBV19 and TRBJ2-3, with TRBD2 as a possible D gene (6 bases). Trimming removed 0 bases from V and 3 bases from J, with 13 bases in between. Germline lookup yields CDR1 LNHDA and CDR2 SQIVND (reference sequence). The CDR3 runs 16 residues. CDR3 residues: CASSIDERGGTDTQYF. DNA for the CDR3: TGTGCCAGTAGTATAGATGAGAGGGGAGGAACAGATACGCAGTATTTT.

The V call is TRBV6-5, the J call TRBJ2-7; 10 bases are a match to TRBD1. The V segment lost 6 bases and the J segment 3 bases; nucleotides outside the gene matches: 5. Germline values: CDR1 MNHEY, CDR2 SVGAGI. The CDR3 is 14 amino acids. CDR3 residues: CASSTGTGVYEQYF. The CDR3 bases are TGTGCCAGCAGCACCGGGACAGGGGTCTACGAGCAGTACTTC.

The genes are TRBV7-2 and TRBJ2-3; D remains unclear. The CDR3 consists of 15 residues. Trimming cost V 7 bases and J 1 base, with 15 bases left between them. Germline V gene data show CDR1 as SGHTA and CDR2 as FQGNSA. The CDR3 spells CASNGPGYGTDTQYF. In DNA, the CDR3 is TGTGCCAGCAATGGTCCGGGTTATGGCACAGATACGCAGTATTTT. The whole variable domain, filled in from reference TRBV7-2 and TRBJ2-3, reads GAGVSQSPSNKVTEKGKDVELRCDPISGHTALYWYRQSLGQGLEFLIYFQGNSAPDKSGLPSDRFSAERTGGSVSTLTIQRTQQEDSAVYLCASNGPGYGTDTQYFGPGTRLTVL.

The chain joins TRBV7-6 to TRBJ1-2; possible D gene TRBD1, 5 bases. The CDR3 is made up of 15 amino acids. Germline CDR1 SGHVS, CDR2 FNYEAQ. V was trimmed by 4 bases and J by 8 bases, leaving 20 bases between them. The CDR3 region is CASSSFSTGSLGYTF. As DNA, the CDR3 is TGTGCCAGCAGCTCGTTCTCAACAGGTTCCCTAGGCTACACCTTC.

This clone came up a few times. V and J are TRBV7-2 and TRBJ2-3; TRBD2 is a possible D gene (6 bases). Trimming stripped 2 bases from V and 0 bases from J, with 12 bases between. The germline V gene encodes CDR1 SGHTA and CDR2 FQGNSA. CDR3 length: 16 residues. The CDR3 nucleotides are TGTGCCAGCAGCTTATCCAGCGGGCTTAGCACAGATACGCAGTATTTT. Residues: CASSLSSGLSTDTQYF. Full variable domain (outside the CDR3, taken from reference TRBV7-2 and TRBJ2-3): GAGVSQSPSNKVTEKGKDVELRCDPISGHTALYWYRQSLGQGLEFLIYFQGNSAPDKSGLPSDRFSAERTGGSVSTLTIQRTQQEDSAVYLCASSLSSGLSTDTQYFGPGTRLTVL.

The J gene is TRBJ1-1, the V gene TRBV19; tentative D call: TRBD1 (5 bases). CDR3 length equals 15 residues. V dropped 3 bases and J dropped 0 bases, with 11 bases sitting between them. Germline assignment: CDR1 LNHDA and CDR2 SQIVND (reference sequence). The CDR3 here is CASSIRAGLNTEAFF. The CDR3 bases are TGTGCCAGTAGTATCAGGGCAGGACTGAACACTGAAGCTTTCTTT.

This clone has only one observation. This rearrangement joins TRBV18 to TRBJ2-1, with D hard to call. The CDR3 extends over 15 amino acids. Germline CDR1 and CDR2: KGHSH and LQKENI. The V end was cut by 1 base, the J end by 1 base, with 8 bases between. The CDR3 region is CASSPLDISYNEQFF. DNA for the CDR3: TGTGCCAGCTCACCACTAGACATATCCTACAATGAGCAGTTCTTC.

V is TRBV19 and J is TRBJ1-1; D gene ambiguous. The V gene's germline CDR1 is LNHDA and CDR2 SQIVND (reference sequence). This CDR3 has 13 amino acids. V lost 5 bases and J 7 bases, leaving 14 bases between the germline ends. This CDR3 reads CASSAIQRDEAFF. CDR3 sequence (DNA): TGTGCCAGTAGTGCAATACAGCGGGATGAAGCTTTCTTT.

The V gene is TRBV6-5, the J gene TRBJ2-6; D gene uncertain. The CDR3 has 14 residues. Germline loops: CDR1 MNHEY, CDR2 SVGAGI. V lost 6 bases and J 0 bases, leaving 6 bases between the germline ends. The chain's CDR3 is CASSWGSGANVLTF. DNA of the CDR3: TGTGCCAGCAGCTGGGGCTCTGGGGCCAACGTCCTGACTTTC.

This chain links TRBV9 with TRBJ2-7, with 9 bases that match TRBD1. V gave up 4 bases and J gave up 6 bases; unmatched junction bases: 8. The CDR3 spans 14 residues. The germline V gene encodes CDR1 SGDLS and CDR2 YYNGEE. CDR3 loop: CASSSGQGHSEQYF. As DNA, the CDR3 is TGTGCCAGCAGCTCGGGACAGGGTCATAGCGAGCAGTACTTC.